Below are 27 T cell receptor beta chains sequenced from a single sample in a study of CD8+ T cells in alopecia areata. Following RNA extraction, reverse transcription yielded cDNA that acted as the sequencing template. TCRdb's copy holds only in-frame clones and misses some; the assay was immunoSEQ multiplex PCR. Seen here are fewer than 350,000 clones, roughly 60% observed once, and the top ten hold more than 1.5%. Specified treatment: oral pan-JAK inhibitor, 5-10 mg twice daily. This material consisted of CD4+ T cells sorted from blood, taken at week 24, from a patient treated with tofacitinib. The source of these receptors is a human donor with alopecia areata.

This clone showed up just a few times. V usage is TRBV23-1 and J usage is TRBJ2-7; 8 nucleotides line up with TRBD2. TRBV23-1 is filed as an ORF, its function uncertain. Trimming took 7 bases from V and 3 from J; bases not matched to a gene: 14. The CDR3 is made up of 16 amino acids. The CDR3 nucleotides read TGCGCCAGCATCCGGCAAGGACTAGCACCGAACTACGAGCAGTACTTC. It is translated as CASIRQGLAPNYEQYF.

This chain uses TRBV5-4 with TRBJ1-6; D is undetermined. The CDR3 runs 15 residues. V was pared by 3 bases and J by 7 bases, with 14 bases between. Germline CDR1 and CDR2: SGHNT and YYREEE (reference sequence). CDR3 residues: CASSSTRVPNSPLHF. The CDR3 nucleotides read TGTGCCAGCAGCTCGACCCGGGTCCCCAATTCACCCCTCCACTTT.

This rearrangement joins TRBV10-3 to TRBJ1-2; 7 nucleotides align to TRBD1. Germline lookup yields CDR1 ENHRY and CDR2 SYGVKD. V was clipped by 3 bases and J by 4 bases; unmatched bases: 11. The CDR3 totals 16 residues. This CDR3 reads CAISERDSSFGYGYTF. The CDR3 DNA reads TGTGCCATCAGTGAAAGGGACAGCTCCTTCGGCTATGGCTACACCTTC.

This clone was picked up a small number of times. As DNA, the CDR3 is TGCGCCAGCCTACACCCAGGGTTTTTATCACCCCTCCACTTT. Translating gives CASLHPGFLSPLHF. The V gene is TRBV23-1, the J gene TRBJ1-6, with D tentatively TRBD1 (5 bases). Being an ORF, TRBV23-1 has a function that is uncertain. V shed 8 bases and J shed 10 bases, with 18 bases lying between them. This CDR3 contains 14 residues.

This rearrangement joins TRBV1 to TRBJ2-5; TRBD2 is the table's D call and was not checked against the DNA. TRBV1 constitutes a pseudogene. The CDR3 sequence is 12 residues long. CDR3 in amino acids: CTSTRVQETQYF. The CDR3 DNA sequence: TGCACCAGCACGAGGGTACAAGAGACCCAGTACTTC.

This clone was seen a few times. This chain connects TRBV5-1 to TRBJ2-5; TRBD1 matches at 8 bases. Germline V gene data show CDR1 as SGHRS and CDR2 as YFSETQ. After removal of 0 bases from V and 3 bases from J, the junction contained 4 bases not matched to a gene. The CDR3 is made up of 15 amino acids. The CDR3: CASSLAGTGKETQYF. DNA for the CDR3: TGCGCCAGCAGCTTGGCCGGGACAGGAAAAGAGACCCAGTACTTC.

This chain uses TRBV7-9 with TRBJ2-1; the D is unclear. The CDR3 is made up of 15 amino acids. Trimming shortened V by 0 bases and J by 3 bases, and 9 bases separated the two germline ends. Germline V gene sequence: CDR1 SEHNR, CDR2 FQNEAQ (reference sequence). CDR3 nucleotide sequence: TGTGCCAGCAGCTTAGCTAGCCCATACTACAATGAGCAGTTCTTC. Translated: CASSLASPYYNEQFF.

CDR3 sequence: CASSIRQGENEKLFF. The CDR3 bases are TGTGCCAGCTCAATTCGACAGGGCGAGAATGAAAAACTGTTTTTT. The chain recombines TRBV18 with TRBJ1-4; 7 nucleotides match TRBD1. J lost 5 bases, V lost 5 bases, and 8 bases had no gene match. The CDR3 spans 15 residues. Germline loops: CDR1 KGHSH, CDR2 LQKENI.

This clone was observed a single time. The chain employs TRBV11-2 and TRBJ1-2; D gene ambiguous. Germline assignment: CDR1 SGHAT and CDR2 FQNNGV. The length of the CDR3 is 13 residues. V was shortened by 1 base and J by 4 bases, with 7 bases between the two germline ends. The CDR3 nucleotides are TGTGCCAGCAGCTTAGTTATATCCTATGGCTACACCTTC. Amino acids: CASSLVISYGYTF.

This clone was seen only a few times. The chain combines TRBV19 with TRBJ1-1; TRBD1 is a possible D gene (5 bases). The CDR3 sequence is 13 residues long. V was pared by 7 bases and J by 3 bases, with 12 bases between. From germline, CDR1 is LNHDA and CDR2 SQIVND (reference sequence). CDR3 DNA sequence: TGTGCCAGTAAGAGCGACAGAGACACTGAAGCTTTCTTT. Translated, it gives CASKSDRDTEAFF.

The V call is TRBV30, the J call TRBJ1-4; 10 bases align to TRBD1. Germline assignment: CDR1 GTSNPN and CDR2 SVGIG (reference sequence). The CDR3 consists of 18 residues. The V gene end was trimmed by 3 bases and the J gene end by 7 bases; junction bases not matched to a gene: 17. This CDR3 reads CAWRTRLGGQGKFEKLFF. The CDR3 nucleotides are TGTGCCTGGAGGACCAGGCTTGGGGGACAGGGGAAATTTGAAAAACTGTTTTTT.

CDR3 amino acids: CSVGLVREQFF. In nucleotides, the CDR3 is TGCAGCGTGGGACTGGTTAGGGAGCAGTTCTTC. J is TRBJ2-1 and V is TRBV29-1, with TRBD2 as a possible D gene (6 bases). In germline, CDR1 is SQVTM, CDR2 ANQGSEA. Trimming pared 6 bases from V and 10 bases from J, leaving 13 bases between. This CDR3 is 11 amino acids long.

CDR3 sequence (DNA): TGTGCCAGCGGGACTAGCACAGATACGCAGTATTTT. It codes for CASGTSTDTQYF. The rearrangement links TRBV2 to TRBJ2-3; a possible D gene is TRBD2 (6 bases). V dropped 8 bases and J dropped 0 bases, with 6 bases sitting between them. This CDR3 has 12 amino acids. Germline CDR1 and CDR2: SNHLY and FYNNEI. Full variable domain (rest looked up from reference TRBV2 and TRBJ2-3): EPEVTQTPSHQVTQMGQEVILRCVPISNHLYFYWYRQILGQKVEFLVSFYNNEISEKSEIFDDQFSVERPDGSNFTLKIRSTKLEDSAMYFCASGTSTDTQYFGPGTRLTVL.

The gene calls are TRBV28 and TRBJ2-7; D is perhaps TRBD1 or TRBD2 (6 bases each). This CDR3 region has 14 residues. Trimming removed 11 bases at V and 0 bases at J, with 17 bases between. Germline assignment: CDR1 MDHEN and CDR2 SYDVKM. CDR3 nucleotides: TGTGCCGTCGAGGGGGGCGGGATCTCCTACGAGCAGTACTTC. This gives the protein CAVEGGGISYEQYF.

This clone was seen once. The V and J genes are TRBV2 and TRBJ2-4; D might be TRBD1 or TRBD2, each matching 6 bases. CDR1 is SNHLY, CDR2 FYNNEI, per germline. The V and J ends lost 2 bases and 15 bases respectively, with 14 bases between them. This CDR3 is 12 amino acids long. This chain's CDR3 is CASSESGALRYF. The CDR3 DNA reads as TGTGCCAGCAGTGAATCGGGGGCGCTTCGGTACTTC.

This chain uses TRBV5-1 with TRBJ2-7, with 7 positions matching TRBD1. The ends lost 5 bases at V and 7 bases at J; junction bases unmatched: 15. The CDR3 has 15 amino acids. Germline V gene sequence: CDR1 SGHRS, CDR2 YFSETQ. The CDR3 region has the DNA TGCGCCAGCAGTTCACTCGCCGACAGGGACGGGGAGCAGTACTTC. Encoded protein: CASSSLADRDGEQYF.

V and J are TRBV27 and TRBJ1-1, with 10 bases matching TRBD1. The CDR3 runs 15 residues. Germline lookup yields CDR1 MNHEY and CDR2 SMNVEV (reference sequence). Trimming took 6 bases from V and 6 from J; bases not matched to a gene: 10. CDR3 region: CASRPLDRGYSEAFF. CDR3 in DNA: TGTGCCAGCAGGCCGCTGGACAGGGGGTACTCTGAAGCTTTCTTT.

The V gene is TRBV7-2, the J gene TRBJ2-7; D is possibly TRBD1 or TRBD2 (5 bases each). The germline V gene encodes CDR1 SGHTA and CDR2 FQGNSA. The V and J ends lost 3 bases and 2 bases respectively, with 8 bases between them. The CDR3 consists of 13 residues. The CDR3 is CASSLGRTYEQYF. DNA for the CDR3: TGTGCCAGCAGCTTGGGACGGACCTACGAGCAGTACTTC.

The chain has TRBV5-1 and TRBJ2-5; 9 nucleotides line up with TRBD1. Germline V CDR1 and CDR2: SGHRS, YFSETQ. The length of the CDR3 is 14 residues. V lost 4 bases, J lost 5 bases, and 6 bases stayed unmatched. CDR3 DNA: TGCGCCAGCAGCGATACAGGGGGCCACGAGACCCAGTACTTC. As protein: CASSDTGGHETQYF.

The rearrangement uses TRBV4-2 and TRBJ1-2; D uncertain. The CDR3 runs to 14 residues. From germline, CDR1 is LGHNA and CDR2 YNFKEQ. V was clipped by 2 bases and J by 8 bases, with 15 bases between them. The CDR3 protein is CASSQPGGVGGYTF. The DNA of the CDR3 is TGTGCCAGCAGCCAACCGGGAGGTGTGGGAGGCTACACCTTC.

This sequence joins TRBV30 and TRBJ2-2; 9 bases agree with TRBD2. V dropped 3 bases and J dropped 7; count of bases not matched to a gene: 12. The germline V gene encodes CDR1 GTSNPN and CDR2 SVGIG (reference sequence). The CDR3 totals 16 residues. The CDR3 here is CAWRSGLAVYGGELFF. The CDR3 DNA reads TGTGCCTGGAGGTCGGGACTAGCTGTCTATGGCGGGGAGCTGTTTTTT.

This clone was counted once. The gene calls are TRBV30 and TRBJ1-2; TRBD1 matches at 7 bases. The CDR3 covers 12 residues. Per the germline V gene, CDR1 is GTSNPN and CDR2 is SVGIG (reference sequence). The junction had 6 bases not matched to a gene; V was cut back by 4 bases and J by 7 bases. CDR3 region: CAWNEGAGGYTF. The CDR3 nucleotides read TGTGCCTGGAACGAGGGGGCGGGTGGCTACACCTTC.

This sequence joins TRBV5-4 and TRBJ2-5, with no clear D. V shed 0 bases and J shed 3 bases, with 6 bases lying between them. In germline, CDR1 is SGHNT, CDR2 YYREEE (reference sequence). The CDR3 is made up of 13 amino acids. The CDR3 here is CASSLGEKETQYF. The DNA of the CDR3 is TGTGCCAGCAGCTTGGGTGAGAAAGAGACCCAGTACTTC.

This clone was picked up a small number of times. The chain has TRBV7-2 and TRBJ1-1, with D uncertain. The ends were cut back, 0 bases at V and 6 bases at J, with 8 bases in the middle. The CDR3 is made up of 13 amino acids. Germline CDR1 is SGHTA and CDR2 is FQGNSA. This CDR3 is CASSLAELSEAFF. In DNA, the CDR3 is TGTGCCAGCAGCTTAGCGGAGTTGTCTGAAGCTTTCTTT.

The CDR3 is CASSQVRVANSPLHF. The CDR3 nucleotides are TGTGCCAGCAGCCAAGTCAGGGTAGCTAATTCACCCCTCCACTTT. The genes are TRBV14 and TRBJ1-6; maybe TRBD1 (5 bases). Trimming took off 1 base at V and 6 bases at J, with 10 bases between the two ends. Looked up from germline, CDR1 is SGHDN and CDR2 is FVKESK. The CDR3 loop spans 15 amino acids.

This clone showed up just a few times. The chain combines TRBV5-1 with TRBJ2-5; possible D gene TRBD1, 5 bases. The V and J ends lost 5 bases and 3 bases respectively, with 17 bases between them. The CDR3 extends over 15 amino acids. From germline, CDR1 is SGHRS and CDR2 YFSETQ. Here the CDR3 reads CASSLSARVEETQYF. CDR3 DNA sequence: TGCGCCAGCAGTTTGTCCGCCAGGGTGGAAGAGACCCAGTACTTC. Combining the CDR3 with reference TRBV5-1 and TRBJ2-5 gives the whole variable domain KAGVTQTPRYLIKTRGQQVTLSCSPISGHRSVSWYQQTPGQGLQFLFEYFSETQRNKGNFPGRFSGRQFSNSRSEMNVSTLELGDSALYLCASSLSARVEETQYFGPGTRLLVL.

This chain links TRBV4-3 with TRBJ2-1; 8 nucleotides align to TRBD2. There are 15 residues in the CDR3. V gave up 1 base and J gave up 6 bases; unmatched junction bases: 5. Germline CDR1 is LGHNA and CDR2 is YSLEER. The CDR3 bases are TGCGCCAGCAGCCAAGGGCTAGCGGGCGGCAATGAGCAGTTCTTC. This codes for CASSQGLAGGNEQFF.